The clone carrying this TCR beta chain was picked up one time. Germline CDR1 is SGHKS and CDR2 is YYEKEE (reference sequence). V lost 0 bases and J 4 bases, leaving 4 bases between the germline ends. CDR3 length: 12 residues. This entry comes from a study of shared clonotypes between healthy human individuals. Per the study methods: Without quality scores, immunoSEQ junctional reads could not be filtered like full-length reads. Sequencing used immunoSEQ multiplex PCR; TCRdb keeps in-frame clones, though not all of them. V, J and clone size are those of that table, while D and trimming were read from the DNA. Of about 1.5 million clones detected, roughly 98% appear once; the ten largest clones hold 0.4% to 0.45%.

Material: naive CD4+ T cells sorted from blood. Subset denoted: CD45RA+ positively selected. This TCR derives from a man aged 30 to 45 in good health. This chain uses TRBV5-5 with TRBJ1-1; D is unresolved. CDR3 sequence: CASSLESTEAFF. DNA of the CDR3: TGTGCCAGCAGCTTGGAGTCCACTGAAGCTTTCTTT.